Following are 2 T cell receptor beta chains from one sample sequenced in a study of cytotoxic CD8 clonotypes in ibrutinib-treated CLL. The assay was immunoSEQ multiplex PCR, and TCRdb's table has in-frame clones only and misses some. The sample records approximately 140,000 clones, roughly 77% being singletons. Source: PBMCs, taken after 12 months of ibrutinib treatment. Every receptor here comes from a human donor with chronic lymphocytic leukemia.

V usage is TRBV7-9 and J usage is TRBJ1-1, with TRBD1 as a possible D gene (6 bases). Per germline, CDR1 SEHNR and CDR2 FQNEAQ (reference sequence). The CDR3 is 14 amino acids. The V end lost 5 bases, the J end lost 1 base, and 11 bases lay between the germline ends. DNA for the CDR3: TGTGCCAGCAGCCCCGTAGGGGGGAACACTGAAGCTTTCTTT. The encoded protein is CASSPVGGNTEAFF.

This CDR3 is CAWSVRSGSTEAFF. The CDR3 DNA is TGTGCCTGGAGTGTCCGGTCGGGGAGCACTGAAGCTTTCTTT. The rearrangement joins TRBV30 to TRBJ1-1; D is undetermined. This CDR3 is 14 amino acids long. Trimming removed 0 bases at V and 4 bases at J, with 12 bases between. Germline CDR1 and CDR2: GTSNPN and SVGIG (reference sequence).